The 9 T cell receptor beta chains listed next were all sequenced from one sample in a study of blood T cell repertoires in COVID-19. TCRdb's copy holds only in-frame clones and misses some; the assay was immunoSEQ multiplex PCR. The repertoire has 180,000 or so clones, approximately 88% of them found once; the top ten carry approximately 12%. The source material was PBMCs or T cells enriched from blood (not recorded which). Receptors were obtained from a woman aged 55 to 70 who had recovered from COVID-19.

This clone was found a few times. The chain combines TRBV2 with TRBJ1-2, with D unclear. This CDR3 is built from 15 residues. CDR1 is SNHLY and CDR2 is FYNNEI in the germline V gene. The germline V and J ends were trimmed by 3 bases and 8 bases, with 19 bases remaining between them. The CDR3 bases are TGTGCCAGCAGTGAGACGACGCTAGCGGTGAACGGCTACACCTTC. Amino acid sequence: CASSETTLAVNGYTF.

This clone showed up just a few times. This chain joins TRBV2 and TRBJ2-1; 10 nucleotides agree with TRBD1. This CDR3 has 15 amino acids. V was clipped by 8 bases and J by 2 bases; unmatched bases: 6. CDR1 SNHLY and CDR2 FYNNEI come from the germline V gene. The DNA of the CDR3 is TGTGCCAGCCAGCAGGGGACAGGGGCCTACAATGAGCAGTTCTTC. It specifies CASQQGTGAYNEQFF.

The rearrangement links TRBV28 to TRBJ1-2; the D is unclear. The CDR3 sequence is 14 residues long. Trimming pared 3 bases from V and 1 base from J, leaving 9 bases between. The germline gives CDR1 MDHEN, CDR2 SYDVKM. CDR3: CASSFPGFNYGYTF. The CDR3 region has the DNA TGTGCCAGCAGTTTCCCAGGATTTAACTATGGCTACACCTTC.

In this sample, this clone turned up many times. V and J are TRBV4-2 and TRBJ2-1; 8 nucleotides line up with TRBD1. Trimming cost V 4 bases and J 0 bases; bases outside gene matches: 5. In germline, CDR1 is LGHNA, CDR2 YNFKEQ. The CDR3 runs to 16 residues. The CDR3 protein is CASSLAQGASYNEQFF. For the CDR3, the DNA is TGTGCCAGCAGCCTTGCCCAGGGGGCCTCCTACAATGAGCAGTTCTTC.

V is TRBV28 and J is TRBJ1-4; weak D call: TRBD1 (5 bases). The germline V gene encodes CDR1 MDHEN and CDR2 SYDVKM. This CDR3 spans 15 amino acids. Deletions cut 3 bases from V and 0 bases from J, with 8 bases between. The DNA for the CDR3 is TGTGCCAGCAGTTTTCAGGGATCAACTAATGAAAAACTGTTTTTT. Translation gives CASSFQGSTNEKLFF.

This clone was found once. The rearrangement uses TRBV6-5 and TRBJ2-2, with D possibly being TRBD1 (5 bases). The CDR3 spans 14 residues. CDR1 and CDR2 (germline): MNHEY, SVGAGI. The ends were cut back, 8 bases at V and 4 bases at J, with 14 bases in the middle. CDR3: CASGKGSGTGELFF. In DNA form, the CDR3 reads TGTGCCAGCGGGAAGGGGTCGGGCACCGGGGAGCTGTTTTTT.

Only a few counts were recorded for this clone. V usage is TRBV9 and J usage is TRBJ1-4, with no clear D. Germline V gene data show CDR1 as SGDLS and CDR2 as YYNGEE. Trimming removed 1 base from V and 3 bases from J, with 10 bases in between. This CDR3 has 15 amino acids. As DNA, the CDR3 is TGTGCCAGCAGCGTAAGTGTGCTACCTAATGAAAAACTGTTTTTT. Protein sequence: CASSVSVLPNEKLFF.

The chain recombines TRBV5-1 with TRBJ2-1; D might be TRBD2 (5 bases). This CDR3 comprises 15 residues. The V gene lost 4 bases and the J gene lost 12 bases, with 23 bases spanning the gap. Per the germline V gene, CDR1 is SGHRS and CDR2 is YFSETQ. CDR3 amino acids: CASSARFGNPYGQFF. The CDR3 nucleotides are TGCGCCAGCAGCGCGCGTTTCGGGAACCCGTATGGGCAGTTCTTC. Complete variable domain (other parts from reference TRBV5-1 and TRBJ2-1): KAGVTQTPRYLIKTRGQQVTLSCSPISGHRSVSWYQQTPGQGLQFLFEYFSETQRNKGNFPGRFSGRQFSNSRSEMNVSTLELGDSALYLCASSARFGNPYGQFFGPGTRLTVL.

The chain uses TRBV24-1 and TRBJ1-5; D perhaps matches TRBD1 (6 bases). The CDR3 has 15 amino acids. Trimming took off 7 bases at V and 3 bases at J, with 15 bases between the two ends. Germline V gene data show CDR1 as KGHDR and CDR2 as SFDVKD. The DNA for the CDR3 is TGTGCCACCAGGCGGCGGCAGGGGTACAATCAGCCCCAGCATTTT. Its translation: CATRRRQGYNQPQHF.